The 26 T cell receptor beta chains reported below all come from one sample, sequenced in a study of blood T cell repertoires in COVID-19. The assay was immunoSEQ multiplex PCR, and TCRdb's table has in-frame clones only and misses some. The sample has some 120,000 clones; roughly 85% are singletons. Sample: peripheral blood. These receptors all stem from a man aged 40-55 years with acute or convalescent COVID-19.

There are a few counts of this clone. One end of the junction varies from germline; a read error may be responsible. The chain couples TRBV28 to TRBJ1-2, with TRBD1 matching 9 bases. CDR1 MDHEN and CDR2 SYDVKM come from the germline V gene. The CDR3 length is 11 residues. The CDR3 nucleotides are TGTGCCAGCAGTTTAAGGGGACAGGGAAGCTTC. It specifies CASSLRGQGSF.

The chain combines TRBV5-5 with TRBJ2-7; 9 positions agree with TRBD2. Germline assignment: CDR1 SGHKS and CDR2 YYEKEE (reference sequence). Trimming took 4 bases from V and 5 from J; bases not matched to a gene: 10. CDR3 length equals 15 residues. In DNA, the CDR3 is TGTGCCAGCAGCCCAATTAGCGGGAGTCGGGACGAGCAGTACTTC. The encoded protein is CASSPISGSRDEQYF.

The gene calls are TRBV27 and TRBJ1-1; 9 bases line up with TRBD1. CDR3 length: 17 residues. Germline CDR1 and CDR2: MNHEY and SMNVEV (reference sequence). J was trimmed by 0 bases and V by 5 bases; bases with no gene match: 10. DNA for the CDR3: TGTGCCAGCAGTCCCATAGGACAGGGGTTGGTGAACACTGAAGCTTTCTTT. Protein sequence: CASSPIGQGLVNTEAFF.

V usage is TRBV28 and J usage is TRBJ2-1; D call uncertain. Trimming shortened V by 5 bases and J by 5 bases, and 13 bases separated the two germline ends. The CDR3 extends over 14 amino acids. The germline V gene encodes CDR1 MDHEN and CDR2 SYDVKM. The CDR3 loop reads CASSTTPPDNEQFF. Here the CDR3 DNA reads TGTGCCAGCAGTACTACCCCCCCGGACAATGAGCAGTTCTTC.

This clone appeared once. The chain has TRBV11-2 and TRBJ2-3; 9 bases are a match to TRBD2. Per the germline V gene, CDR1 is SGHAT and CDR2 is FQNNGV. The length of the CDR3 is 17 residues. V lost 1 base, J lost 2 bases, and 7 bases stayed unmatched. CDR3 residues: CASSLGLAGRTTDTQYF. The CDR3 nucleotides read TGTGCCAGCAGCTTAGGGCTAGCGGGGCGAACCACAGATACGCAGTATTTT.

The chain recombines TRBV10-2 with TRBJ1-1; D gene uncertain. Germline V lookup: CDR1 WSHSY, CDR2 SAAADI. The CDR3 has 13 amino acids. Between the trimmed V and J ends, which lost 6 bases and 4 bases, there was a span of 12 bases. The CDR3 reads CASRERFLTEAFF. The DNA of the CDR3 is TGCGCCAGCAGAGAACGGTTTCTCACTGAAGCTTTCTTT.

The rearrangement uses TRBV11-3 and TRBJ2-2, with D tentatively TRBD1 (5 bases). CDR3 size: 14 residues. Germline V CDR1 and CDR2: SGHNT, YENEEA. The ends were cut back, 5 bases at V and 5 bases at J, with 12 bases in the middle. The CDR3 here is CASSERGRTGELFF. Here the CDR3 DNA reads TGTGCCAGCAGCGAAAGGGGCCGGACCGGGGAGCTGTTTTTT.

The rearrangement joins TRBV6-5 to TRBJ1-2; 8 bases are a match to TRBD1. The V and J ends lost 6 bases and 6 bases, in that order; junction bases with no gene match: 9. In germline, CDR1 is MNHEY, CDR2 SVGAGI. There are 14 residues in the CDR3. DNA for the CDR3: TGTGCCAGCAGAACACAGGGGGTGGGCCATGGCTACACCTTC. Its protein product is CASRTQGVGHGYTF.

The chain carries TRBV29-1 and TRBJ2-7, with 7 bases identical to TRBD2. Germline lookup yields CDR1 SQVTM and CDR2 ANQGSEA. This CDR3 is 11 amino acids long. Losses at the gene ends were 6 bases for V and 4 bases for J; bases not matched to a gene: 3. CDR3 region: CSVGEGYEQYF. The CDR3 DNA follows: TGCAGCGTGGGGGAGGGGTACGAGCAGTACTTC.

The chain couples TRBV6-5 to TRBJ2-7, with 8 positions matching TRBD2. Germline V gives CDR1 MNHEY, CDR2 SVGAGI. The length of the CDR3 is 15 residues. Losses at the gene ends were 5 bases for V and 2 bases for J; bases not matched to a gene: 8. CDR3 nucleotides: TGTGCCAGCAGTCCCCTCCGGCGGGGGGCCTACGAGCAGTACTTC. This gives the protein CASSPLRRGAYEQYF.

The chain recombines TRBV12-5 with TRBJ2-2, with D uncertain. Trimming cost V 7 bases and J 7 bases, with 13 bases left between them. The CDR3 runs to 13 residues. The germline V gene has CDR1 LGHNT and CDR2 FRNRAP. CDR3 amino acids: CASAPSRSGELFF. Here the CDR3 DNA reads TGTGCTAGTGCCCCATCCCGTAGCGGGGAGCTGTTTTTT.

J is TRBJ2-7 and V is TRBV19; D is unresolved. Germline values: CDR1 LNHDA, CDR2 SQIVND (reference sequence). The CDR3 contains 15 residues. V lost 4 bases to trimming and J lost 6 bases, with 19 bases between them. The DNA for the CDR3 is TGTGCCAGTAGTAGAGGCGCTTACGGCCATAGCGAGCAGTACTTC. It translates to CASSRGAYGHSEQYF. The full variable domain, rest sourced from reference TRBV19 and TRBJ2-7, is DGGITQSPKYLFRKEGQNVTLSCEQNLNHDAMYWYRQDPGQGLRLIYYSQIVNDFQKGDIAEGYSVSREKKESFPLTVTSAQKNPTAFYLCASSRGAYGHSEQYFGPGTRLTVT.

The CDR3 here is CASSLGASGGQETQYF. The CDR3 nucleotides read TGTGCCAGCAGCTTAGGGGCTAGCGGGGGTCAAGAGACCCAGTACTTC. The chain is built from TRBV11-2 and TRBJ2-5; 10 bases map to TRBD2. Per germline, CDR1 SGHAT and CDR2 FQNNGV. V lost 1 base, J lost 2 bases, and 4 bases stayed unmatched. The CDR3 totals 16 residues.

This chain joins TRBV2 and TRBJ2-6, with a weak D call TRBD1 (6 bases). Germline V CDR1 and CDR2: SNHLY, FYNNEI. CDR3 length: 15 amino acids. Deletions cut 2 bases from V and 3 bases from J, with 8 bases between. CDR3 bases: TGTGCCAGCAGTGAACAGGGGTATGGGGCCAACGTCCTGACTTTC. Translated, it gives CASSEQGYGANVLTF.

The genes are TRBV2 and TRBJ2-1; 11 bases map to TRBD1. This CDR3 is 17 amino acids long. Germline CDR1 is SNHLY and CDR2 is FYNNEI. The V segment lost 7 bases and the J segment 6 bases; nucleotides outside the gene matches: 14. The CDR3 is CASNPRDRGWLGNEQFF. For the CDR3, the DNA is TGTGCCAGCAACCCCCGGGACAGGGGGTGGCTGGGCAATGAGCAGTTCTTC. The whole variable domain, filled in from reference TRBV2 and TRBJ2-1, reads EPEVTQTPSHQVTQMGQEVILRCVPISNHLYFYWYRQILGQKVEFLVSFYNNEISEKSEIFDDQFSVERPDGSNFTLKIRSTKLEDSAMYFCASNPRDRGWLGNEQFFGPGTRLTVL.

This chain links TRBV29-1 with TRBJ2-1; 10 bases match TRBD1. Trimming took 6 bases from V and 8 from J; bases not matched to a gene: 1. The CDR3 is 11 amino acids. The germline CDR1 and CDR2 sequences are SQVTM and ANQGSEA. The CDR3 coding sequence is TGCAGCGTGACAGGGGGCTATGAGCAGTTCTTC. Protein sequence: CSVTGGYEQFF.

The chain is built from TRBV7-2 and TRBJ2-7, with D perhaps TRBD1 (5 bases). The CDR3 sequence is 12 residues long. Germline CDR1 and CDR2: SGHTA and FQGNSA. Trimming removed 5 bases from V and 2 bases from J, with 7 bases in between. CDR3 sequence (DNA): TGTGCCAGCAGCCGGACAACCTACGAGCAGTACTTC. This codes for CASSRTTYEQYF.

The chain employs TRBV7-2 and TRBJ2-7, with D unresolved. Per germline, CDR1 SGHTA and CDR2 FQGNSA. Trimming stripped 3 bases from V and 0 bases from J, with 15 bases between. The CDR3 is made up of 16 amino acids. For the CDR3, the DNA is TGTGCCAGCAGCTTCGATAGCCAACTGATCTCCTACGAGCAGTACTTC. Translating gives CASSFDSQLISYEQYF.

The V call is TRBV28, the J call TRBJ2-6; the D gene is possibly TRBD2 (5 bases). V lost 5 bases, J lost 0 bases, and 8 bases lay in between. Germline assignment: CDR1 MDHEN and CDR2 SYDVKM. The CDR3 is made up of 15 amino acids. The CDR3 DNA sequence: TGTGCCAGCAGTACGAGGGTCTCTGGGGCCAACGTCCTGACTTTC. Amino acids: CASSTRVSGANVLTF.

The chain carries TRBV15 and TRBJ1-2; maybe TRBD1 (5 bases). V was pared by 5 bases and J by 4 bases, with 11 bases between. This CDR3 region has 13 residues. The germline CDR1 and CDR2 sequences are LNHNV and YYDKDF (reference sequence). The CDR3 spells CATSSAGGYGYTF. The CDR3 DNA reads as TGTGCCACCAGCTCAGCGGGGGGCTATGGCTACACCTTC.

The chain links TRBV7-9 to TRBJ1-5; D perhaps matches TRBD1 (6 bases). This CDR3 is built from 12 residues. Per germline, CDR1 SEHNR and CDR2 FQNEAQ (reference sequence). The V and J ends lost 4 bases and 11 bases respectively, with 12 bases between them. The CDR3 DNA follows: TGTGCCAGCAGCTGGGACATTATGGCCCAGCATTTT. It translates to CASSWDIMAQHF.

This clone was counted a single time. The chain joins TRBV6-5 to TRBJ2-1; TRBD2 aligns across 7 bases. The V segment lost 2 bases and the J segment 7 bases; nucleotides outside the gene matches: 11. From germline, CDR1 is MNHEY and CDR2 SVGAGI. This CDR3 spans 16 amino acids. The CDR3: CASSYTTGRGKNEQFF. The CDR3 DNA sequence: TGTGCCAGCAGTTACACCACGGGGCGGGGGAAGAATGAGCAGTTCTTC.

The gene calls are TRBV20-1 and TRBJ1-5, with D tentatively TRBD1 (6 bases). Germline V lookup: CDR1 DFQATT, CDR2 SNEGSKA (reference sequence). The CDR3 spans 16 residues. Trimming stripped 3 bases from V and 3 bases from J, with 18 bases between. The CDR3 region has the DNA TGCAGTGCTAGTAGGCAGGGGCGGTCTTACAATCAGCCCCAGCATTTT. Encoded protein: CSASRQGRSYNQPQHF.

The gene calls are TRBV6-5 and TRBJ2-5; 11 positions agree with TRBD1. From germline, CDR1 is MNHEY and CDR2 SVGAGI. J was trimmed by 4 bases and V by 7 bases; bases with no gene match: 8. The CDR3 has 15 residues. The CDR3 region has the DNA TGTGCCAGCAAGGCGGACAGGGGGCGGGGAGAGACCCAGTACTTC. Translated: CASKADRGRGETQYF.

The genes are TRBV6-5 and TRBJ1-2; D gene unclear. The CDR3 spans 13 residues. V lost 0 bases and J lost 5, with 7 bases in between. Germline V lookup: CDR1 MNHEY, CDR2 SVGAGI. The CDR3, as DNA: TGTGCCAGCAGTTACTCGATACAGTATGGCTACACCTTC. Amino acid sequence: CASSYSIQYGYTF.

The rearrangement uses TRBV4-1 and TRBJ2-5, with a possible D match to TRBD1 (6 bases). V gave up 3 bases and J gave up 9 bases, with 17 bases separating them. The CDR3 length is 14 residues. The germline V gene encodes CDR1 MGHRA and CDR2 YSYEKL. CDR3 residues: CASSHLYRVGAQYF. The CDR3 DNA is TGCGCCAGCAGCCATCTCTACAGGGTGGGGGCCCAGTACTTC.